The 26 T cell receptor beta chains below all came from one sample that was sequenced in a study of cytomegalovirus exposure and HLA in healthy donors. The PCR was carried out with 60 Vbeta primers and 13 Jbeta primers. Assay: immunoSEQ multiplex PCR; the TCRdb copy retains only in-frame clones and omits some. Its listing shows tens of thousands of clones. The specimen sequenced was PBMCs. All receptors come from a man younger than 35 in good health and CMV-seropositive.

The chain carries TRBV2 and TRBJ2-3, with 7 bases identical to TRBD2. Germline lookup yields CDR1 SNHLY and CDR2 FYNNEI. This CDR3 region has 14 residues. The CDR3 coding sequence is TGTGTGTCCAGGGCTAGCGGTAGCACAGATACGCAGTATTTT. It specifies CVSRASGSTDTQYF.

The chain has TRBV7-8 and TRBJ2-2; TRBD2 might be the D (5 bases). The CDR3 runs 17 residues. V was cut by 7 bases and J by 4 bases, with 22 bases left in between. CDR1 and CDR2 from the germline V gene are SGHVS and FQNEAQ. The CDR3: CASNLLIGVLGTGELFF. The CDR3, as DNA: TGTGCCAGCAACCTGCTTATCGGGGTTTTGGGCACCGGGGAGCTGTTTTTT.

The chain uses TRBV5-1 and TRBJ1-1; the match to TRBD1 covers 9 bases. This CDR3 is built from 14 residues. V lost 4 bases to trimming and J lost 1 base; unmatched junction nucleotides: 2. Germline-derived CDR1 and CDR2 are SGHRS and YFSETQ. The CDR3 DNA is TGCGCCAGCAGCAGGACAGGGGCGAACACTGAAGCTTTCTTT. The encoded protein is CASSRTGANTEAFF.

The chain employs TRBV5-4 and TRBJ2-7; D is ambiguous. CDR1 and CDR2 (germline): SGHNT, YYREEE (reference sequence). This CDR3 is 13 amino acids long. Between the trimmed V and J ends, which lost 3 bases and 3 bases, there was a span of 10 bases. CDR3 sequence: CASSSMADYEQYF. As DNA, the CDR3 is TGTGCCAGCAGCTCCATGGCTGACTACGAGCAGTACTTC.

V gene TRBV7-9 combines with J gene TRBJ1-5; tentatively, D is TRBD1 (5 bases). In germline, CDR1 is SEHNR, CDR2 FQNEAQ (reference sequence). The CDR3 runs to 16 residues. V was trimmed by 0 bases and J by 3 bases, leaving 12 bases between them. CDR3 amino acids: CASSLAGAAHNQPQHF. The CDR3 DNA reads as TGTGCCAGCAGCTTAGCAGGGGCAGCCCACAATCAGCCCCAGCATTTT.

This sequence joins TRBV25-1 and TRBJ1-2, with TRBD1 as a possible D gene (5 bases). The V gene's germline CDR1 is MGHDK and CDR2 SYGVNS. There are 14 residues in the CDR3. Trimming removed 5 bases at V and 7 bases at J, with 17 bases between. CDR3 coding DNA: TGTGCCAGCAGTCCCCCTTCGACAGCGTCTGGCTACACCTTC. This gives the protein CASSPPSTASGYTF.

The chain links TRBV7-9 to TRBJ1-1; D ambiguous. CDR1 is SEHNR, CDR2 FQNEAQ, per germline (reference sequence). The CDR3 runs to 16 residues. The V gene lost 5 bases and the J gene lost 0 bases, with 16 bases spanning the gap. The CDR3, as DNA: TGTGCCAGCAGCCCACCCCTGGGGAGAATGAACACTGAAGCTTTCTTT. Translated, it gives CASSPPLGRMNTEAFF.

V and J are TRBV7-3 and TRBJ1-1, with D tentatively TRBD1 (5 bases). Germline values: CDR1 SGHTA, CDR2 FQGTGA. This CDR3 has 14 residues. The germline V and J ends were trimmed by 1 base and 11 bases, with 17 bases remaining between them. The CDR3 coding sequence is TGTGCCAGCAGCTTAAATGTCAGGGTACTCGAGGCTTTCTTT. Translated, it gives CASSLNVRVLEAFF.

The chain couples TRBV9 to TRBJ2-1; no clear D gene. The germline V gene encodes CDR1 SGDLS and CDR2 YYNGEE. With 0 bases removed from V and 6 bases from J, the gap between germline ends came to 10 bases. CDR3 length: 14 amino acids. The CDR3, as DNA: TGTGCCAGCAGCGTAGATTCCCACGGCAATGAGCAGTTCTTC. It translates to CASSVDSHGNEQFF.

DNA for the CDR3: TGCGCCAGCAGCCAAGAGAGCGGGTGGGGGGGAAAGGACTATGGCTACACCTTC. This codes for CASSQESGWGGKDYGYTF. V gene TRBV4-1 combines with J gene TRBJ1-2, with TRBD1 as a possible D gene (5 bases). The length of the CDR3 is 18 residues. From germline, CDR1 is MGHRA and CDR2 YSYEKL. Deletions cut 0 bases from V and 3 bases from J, with 20 bases between.

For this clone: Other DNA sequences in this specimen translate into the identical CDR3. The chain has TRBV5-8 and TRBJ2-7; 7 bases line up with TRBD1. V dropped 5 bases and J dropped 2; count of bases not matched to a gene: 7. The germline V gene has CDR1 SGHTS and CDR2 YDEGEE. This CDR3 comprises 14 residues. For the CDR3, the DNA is TGTGCCAGCAGTTTCCGGGACAGAGCCTACGAGCAGTACTTC. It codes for CASSFRDRAYEQYF.

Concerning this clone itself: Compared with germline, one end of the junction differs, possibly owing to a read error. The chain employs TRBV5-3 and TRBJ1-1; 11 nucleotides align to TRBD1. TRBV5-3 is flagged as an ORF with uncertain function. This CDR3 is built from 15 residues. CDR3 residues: CASSLAGTGGTEAFF. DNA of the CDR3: TGTGCCAGCAGCTTGGCCGGGACAGGGGGTACTGAAGCTTTCTTT.

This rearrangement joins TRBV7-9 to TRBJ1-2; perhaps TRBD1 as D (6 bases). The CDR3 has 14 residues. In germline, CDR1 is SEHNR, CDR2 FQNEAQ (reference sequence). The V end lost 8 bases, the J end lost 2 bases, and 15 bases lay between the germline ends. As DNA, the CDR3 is TGTGCCAGCGCAATTCCGGACAGAAACTATGGCTACACCTTC. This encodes CASAIPDRNYGYTF.

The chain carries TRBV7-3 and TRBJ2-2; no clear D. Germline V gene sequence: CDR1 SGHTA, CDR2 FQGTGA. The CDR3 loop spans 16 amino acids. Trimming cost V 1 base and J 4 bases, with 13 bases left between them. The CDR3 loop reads CASSLRVALGTGELFF. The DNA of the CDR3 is TGTGCCAGCAGCTTAAGGGTAGCCCTAGGCACCGGGGAGCTGTTTTTT.

DNA for the CDR3: TGCGCCAGCAGCTTGCAGACAAGTAGCAATGAGCAGTTCTTC. Its translation: CASSLQTSSNEQFF. This chain joins TRBV5-1 and TRBJ2-1; D uncertain. The CDR3 is made up of 14 amino acids. Trimming took off 1 base at V and 6 bases at J, with 11 bases between the two ends. Germline V gene data show CDR1 as SGHRS and CDR2 as YFSETQ. Filled out from reference TRBV5-1 and TRBJ2-1, the complete variable domain reads KAGVTQTPRYLIKTRGQQVTLSCSPISGHRSVSWYQQTPGQGLQFLFEYFSETQRNKGNFPGRFSGRQFSNSRSEMNVSTLELGDSALYLCASSLQTSSNEQFFGPGTRLTVL.

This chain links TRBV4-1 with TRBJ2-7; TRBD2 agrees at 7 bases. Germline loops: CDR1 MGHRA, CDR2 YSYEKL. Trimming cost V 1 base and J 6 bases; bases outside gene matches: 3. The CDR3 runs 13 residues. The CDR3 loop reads CASSQATSTEQYF. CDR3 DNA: TGCGCCAGCAGCCAAGCGACTAGCACCGAGCAGTACTTC.

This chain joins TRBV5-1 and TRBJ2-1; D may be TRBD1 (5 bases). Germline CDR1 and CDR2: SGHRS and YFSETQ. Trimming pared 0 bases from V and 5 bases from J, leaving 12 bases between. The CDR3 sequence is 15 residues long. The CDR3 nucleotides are TGCGCCAGCAGCTTGGAGCCAGGGTCGAACAATGAGCAGTTCTTC. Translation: CASSLEPGSNNEQFF.

CDR3 coding DNA: TGTGCCAGCAGCTTAGGACAGACCTCAACTAATGAAAAACTGTTTTTT. It codes for CASSLGQTSTNEKLFF. The chain uses TRBV7-9 and TRBJ1-4, with D perhaps TRBD1 (5 bases). Trimming took 1 base from V and 0 from J, leaving 9 bases between them. This CDR3 is built from 16 residues. The germline CDR1 and CDR2 sequences are SEHNR and FQNEAQ (reference sequence).

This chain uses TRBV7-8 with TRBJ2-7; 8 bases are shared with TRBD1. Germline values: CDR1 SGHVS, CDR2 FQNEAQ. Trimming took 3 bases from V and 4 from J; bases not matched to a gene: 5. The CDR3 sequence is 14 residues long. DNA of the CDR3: TGTGCCAGCAGCTTTTCGACAGGGGCTTACGAGCAGTACTTC. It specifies CASSFSTGAYEQYF.

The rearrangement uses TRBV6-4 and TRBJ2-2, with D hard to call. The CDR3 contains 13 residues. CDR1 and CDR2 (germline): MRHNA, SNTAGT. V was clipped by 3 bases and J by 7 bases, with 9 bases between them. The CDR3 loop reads CASSEGENGELFF. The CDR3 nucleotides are TGTGCCAGCAGTGAGGGCGAGAACGGGGAGCTGTTTTTT.

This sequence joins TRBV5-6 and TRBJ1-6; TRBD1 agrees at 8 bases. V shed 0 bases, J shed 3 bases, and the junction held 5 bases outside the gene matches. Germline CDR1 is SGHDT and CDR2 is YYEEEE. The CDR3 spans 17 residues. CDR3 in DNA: TGTGCCAGCAGCTTGGTGATTGGGACAGGCTATAATTCACCCCTCCACTTT. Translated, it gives CASSLVIGTGYNSPLHF.

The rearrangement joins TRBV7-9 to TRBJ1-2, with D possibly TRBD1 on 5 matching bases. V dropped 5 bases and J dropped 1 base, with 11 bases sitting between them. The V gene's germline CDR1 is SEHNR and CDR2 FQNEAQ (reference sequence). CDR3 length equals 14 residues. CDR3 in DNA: TGTGCCAGCAGCCATTCCGACAGTAACTATGGCTACACCTTC. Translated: CASSHSDSNYGYTF.

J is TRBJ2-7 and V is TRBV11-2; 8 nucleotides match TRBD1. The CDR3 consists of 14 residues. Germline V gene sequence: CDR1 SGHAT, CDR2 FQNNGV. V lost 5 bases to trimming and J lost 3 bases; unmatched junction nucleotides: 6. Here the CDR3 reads CASSRGQGLYEQYF. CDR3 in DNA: TGTGCCAGCAGCCGAGGACAGGGTCTCTACGAGCAGTACTTC.

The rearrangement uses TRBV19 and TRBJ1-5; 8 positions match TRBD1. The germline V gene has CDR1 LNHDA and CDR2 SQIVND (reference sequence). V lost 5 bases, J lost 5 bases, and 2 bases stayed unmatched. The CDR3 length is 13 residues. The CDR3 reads CASSQGADQPQHF. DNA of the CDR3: TGTGCCAGTAGTCAGGGGGCGGATCAGCCCCAGCATTTT.

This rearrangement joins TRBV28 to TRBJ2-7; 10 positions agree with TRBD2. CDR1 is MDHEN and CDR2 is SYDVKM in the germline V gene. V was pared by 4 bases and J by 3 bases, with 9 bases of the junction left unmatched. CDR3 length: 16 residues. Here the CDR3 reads CASSSSGGRGSYEQYF. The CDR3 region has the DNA TGTGCCAGCAGTTCTAGCGGGGGCAGGGGAAGCTACGAGCAGTACTTC.

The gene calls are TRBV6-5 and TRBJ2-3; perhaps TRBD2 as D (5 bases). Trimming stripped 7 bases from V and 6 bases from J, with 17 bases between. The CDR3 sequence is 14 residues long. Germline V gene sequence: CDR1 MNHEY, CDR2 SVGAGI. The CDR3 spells CASTPEPGKDTQYF. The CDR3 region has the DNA TGTGCCAGCACCCCCGAACCGGGAAAGGATACGCAGTATTTT.